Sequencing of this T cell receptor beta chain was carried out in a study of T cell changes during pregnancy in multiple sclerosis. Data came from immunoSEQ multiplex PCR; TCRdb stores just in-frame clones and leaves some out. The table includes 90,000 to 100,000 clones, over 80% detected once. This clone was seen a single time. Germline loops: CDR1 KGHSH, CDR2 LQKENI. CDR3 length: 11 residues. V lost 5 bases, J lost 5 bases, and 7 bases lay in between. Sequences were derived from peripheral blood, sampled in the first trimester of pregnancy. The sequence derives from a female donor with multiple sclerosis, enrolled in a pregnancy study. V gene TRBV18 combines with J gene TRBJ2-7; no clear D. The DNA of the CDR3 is TGTGCCAGCTCAGGGCTCCACGAGCAGTACTTC. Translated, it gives CASSGLHEQYF.